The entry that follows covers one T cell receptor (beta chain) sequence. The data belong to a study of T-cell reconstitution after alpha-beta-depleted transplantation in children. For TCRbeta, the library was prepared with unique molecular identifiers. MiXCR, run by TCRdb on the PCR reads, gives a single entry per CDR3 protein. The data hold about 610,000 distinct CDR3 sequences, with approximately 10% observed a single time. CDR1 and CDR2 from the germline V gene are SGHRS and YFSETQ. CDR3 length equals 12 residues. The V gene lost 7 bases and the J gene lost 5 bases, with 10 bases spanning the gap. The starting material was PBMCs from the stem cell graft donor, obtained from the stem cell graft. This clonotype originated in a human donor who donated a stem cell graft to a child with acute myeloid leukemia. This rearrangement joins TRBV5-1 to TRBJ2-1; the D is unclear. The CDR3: CASGVSNNEQFF. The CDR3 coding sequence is TGCGCCAGCGGTGTTTCGAACAATGAGCAGTTCTTC.